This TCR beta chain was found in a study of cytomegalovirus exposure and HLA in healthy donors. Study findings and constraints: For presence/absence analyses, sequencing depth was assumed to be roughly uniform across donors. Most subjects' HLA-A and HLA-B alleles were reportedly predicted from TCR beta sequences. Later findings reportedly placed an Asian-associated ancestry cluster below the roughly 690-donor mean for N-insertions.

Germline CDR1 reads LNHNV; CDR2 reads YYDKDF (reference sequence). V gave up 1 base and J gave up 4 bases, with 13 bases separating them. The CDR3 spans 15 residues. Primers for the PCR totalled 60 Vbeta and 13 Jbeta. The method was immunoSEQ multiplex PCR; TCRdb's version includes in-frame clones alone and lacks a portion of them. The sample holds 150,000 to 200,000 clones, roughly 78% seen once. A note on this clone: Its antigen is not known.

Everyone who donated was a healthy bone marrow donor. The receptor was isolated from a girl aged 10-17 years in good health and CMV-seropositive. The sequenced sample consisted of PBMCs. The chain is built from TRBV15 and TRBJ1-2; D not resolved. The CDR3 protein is CATSRGHIESYGYTF. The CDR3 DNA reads TGTGCCACCAGCAGAGGACACATAGAGAGCTATGGCTACACCTTC.